This T cell receptor beta chain was sequenced in a study of CD8+CD57+ T cells in acquired aplastic anemia. The use of genomic DNA as template underpinned the TCR beta VDJ and CDR3 profiling. From the reads, TCRdb called clonotypes with MiXCR, one entry per CDR3 protein. The table lists some 170,000 distinct CDR3 sequences, about 70% of them singletons. V dropped 6 bases and J dropped 6 bases, with 14 bases sitting between them. The CDR3 totals 14 residues. Germline V lookup: CDR1 SEHNR, CDR2 FQNEAQ (reference sequence). Those patients picked for sequencing had displayed CD8+CD57+ cell expansion on flow cytometry. Study results and caveats: The number of CD8+ CDR3 sequences shared by patients and controls was around 30. Patient and control CD8+ Simpson's diversity was not significantly different.

Regarding this clonotype: Antigen: not known.

This sequence originates from a human donor with aplastic anemia. Sequencing used sorted CD4+, CD8+, or CD8+CD57+ T cells (not recorded which) from PBMCs. The chain links TRBV7-9 to TRBJ2-2; no reliable D call. The CDR3 protein is CASRTDTFAGELFF. DNA of the CDR3: TGTGCCAGCAGGACGGATACTTTTGCCGGGGAGCTGTTTTTT.